Listed below are T cell receptor beta chains from one sample, sequenced in a study of cytomegalovirus exposure and HLA in healthy donors. The protocol was immunoSEQ multiplex PCR, while the TCRdb copy is restricted to in-frame clones and leaves out a portion. In the table there are some 110,000 clones, 69% of which are singletons. Sequenced material: PBMCs. The receptors stem from a man aged 30 to 45 in good health and CMV-seronegative. Both conserved end residues are part of each CDR3. Each record gives: V gene, J gene, clone size, D gene, CDR3 DNA, CDR3 protein. The D gene is left open where the match is weak. Rows may omit the clone size; those that give it use once, few, many or a size class.

V: TRBV11-2; J: TRBJ2-2; size: NA; D: TRBD2; DNA: TGTGCCAGCAGCCCGGGACTACACACCGGGGAGCTGTTTTTT; CDR3: CASSPGLHTGELFF
V: TRBV19; J: TRBJ1-2; size: NA; D: NA; DNA: TGTGCCAGTAAGGGGCCAGCTTATGGCTACACCTTC; CDR3: CASKGPAYGYTF
V: TRBV4-3; J: TRBJ1-4; size: NA; D: NA; DNA: TGCGCCAGCAGCCAAGTAGCGTTTATAACGGAGACTAATGAAAAACTGTTTTTT; CDR3: CASSQVAFITETNEKLFF
V: TRBV2; J: TRBJ1-2; size: NA; D: NA; DNA: TGTGCCAGCAGTGAAGAAATGGACGGGGCTAACTATGGCTACACCTTC; CDR3: CASSEEMDGANYGYTF
V: TRBV11-1; J: TRBJ1-1; size: few; D: NA; DNA: TGTGCCAGCAGCTTAGTCGAGAGGACTGAAGCTTTCTTT; CDR3: CASSLVERTEAFF
V: TRBV10-3; J: TRBJ2-7; size: NA; D: TRBD2; DNA: TGTGCCATCAGTGGCGCGGGAGGGCGCTACGAGCAGTACTTC; CDR3: CAISGAGGRYEQYF
V: TRBV4-2; J: TRBJ1-5; size: NA; D: NA; DNA: TGTGCCAGCAGCCAAGAGGTGACAGCTGTTAGCAATCAGCCCCAGCATTTT; CDR3: CASSQEVTAVSNQPQHF
V: TRBV6-6; J: TRBJ1-2; size: NA; D: TRBD1; DNA: TGTGCCGCAAGACAGGGGGCTTTCTATGGCTACACCTTC; CDR3: CAARQGAFYGYTF
V: TRBV27; J: TRBJ1-2; size: NA; D: TRBD1; DNA: TGTGCCAGCAGTTCGACTGGTGGACAGGGGAATGGCTACACCTTC; CDR3: CASSSTGGQGNGYTF
V: TRBV27; J: TRBJ2-2; size: NA; D: NA; DNA: TGTGCCAGCTCAAGGAGGTTTATGAACACCGGGGAGCTGTTTTTT; CDR3: CASSRRFMNTGELFF
V: TRBV29-1; J: TRBJ1-1; size: NA; D: TRBD1; DNA: TGCAGCCCCGGACAGGTCTTGACCACTGAAGCTTTCTTT; CDR3: CSPGQVLTTEAFF
V: TRBV5-4; J: TRBJ2-1; size: NA; D: NA; DNA: TGTGCCAGCACTACCCCGGGACTTGCCTCCTACAATGAGCAGTTCTTC; CDR3: CASTTPGLASYNEQFF
V: TRBV6-1; J: TRBJ1-5; size: NA; D: NA; DNA: TGTGCCAGCACTTCCAACAGGGAGGGTCAGCCCCAGCATTTT; CDR3: CASTSNREGQPQHF
V: TRBV7-3; J: TRBJ2-6; size: few; D: TRBD1; DNA: TGTGCCAGCGATGAGGGACAGGGGTCCCTCGGGGCCAACGTCCTGACTTTC; CDR3: CASDEGQGSLGANVLTF
V: TRBV29-1; J: TRBJ2-3; size: NA; D: TRBD1; DNA: TGCAGCGTGGAAAGACAGGGCCTGAGCACAGATACGCAGTATTTT; CDR3: CSVERQGLSTDTQYF
V: TRBV19; J: TRBJ2-1; size: NA; D: TRBD1; DNA: TGTGCCAGTACCCTAGACAGGGCGTACAATGAGCAGTTCTTC; CDR3: CASTLDRAYNEQFF
V: TRBV7-2; J: TRBJ2-7; size: NA; D: TRBD2; DNA: TGTGCCAGCAGCTTCTTAGCGGGCTCCTACGAGCAGTACTTC; CDR3: CASSFLAGSYEQYF
V: TRBV11-2; J: TRBJ1-4; size: NA; D: NA; DNA: TGTGCCAGCAGCTTAGATGGGAGCCCCGCAACTAATGAAAAACTGTTTTTT; CDR3: CASSLDGSPATNEKLFF
V: TRBV6-5; J: TRBJ2-5; size: NA; D: NA; DNA: TGTGCCAGCTATAAGGCCCAGGCAGGCCACCAAACCCAGTACTTC; CDR3: CASYKAQAGHQTQYF
V: TRBV23-1; J: TRBJ1-5; size: NA; D: TRBD1; DNA: TGCGCCAGCAGTCCCCCGGGACAGGGGGTCGGTCAGCCCCAGCATTTT; CDR3: CASSPPGQGVGQPQHF
V: TRBV21-1; J: TRBJ2-1; size: NA; D: NA; DNA: TGTGCCAGCAGCAAAGGTGCGCGGGGGGCCTACAATGAGCAGTTCTTC; CDR3: CASSKGARGAYNEQFF
V: TRBV9; J: TRBJ1-4; size: NA; D: NA; DNA: TGTGCCAGCAGCGCCGGACTTGCTAATGAAAAACTGTTTTTT; CDR3: CASSAGLANEKLFF
V: TRBV9; J: TRBJ1-2; size: NA; D: NA; DNA: TGTGCCAGCAGCGTAGACGGGAGTAACTATGGCTACACCTTC; CDR3: CASSVDGSNYGYTF
V: TRBV5-4; J: TRBJ1-4; size: NA; D: TRBD1; DNA: TGTGCCAGCAGCTTGCTGACAGGGGGCCGAGGTGAACTGTTTTTT; CDR3: CASSLLTGGRGELFF
V: TRBV6-6; J: TRBJ1-5; size: NA; D: TRBD1; DNA: TGTGCCAGCACCCCGGACAGGGCGGGCAATCAGCCCCAGCATTTT; CDR3: CASTPDRAGNQPQHF
V: TRBV2; J: TRBJ1-2; size: NA; D: NA; DNA: TGTGCCAGCACTACGGCTAACTATGGCTACACCTTC; CDR3: CASTTANYGYTF
V: TRBV27; J: TRBJ2-3; size: NA; D: TRBD2; DNA: TGTGCCAGCAGGACTAGCGGGAGCACAGATACGCAGTATTTT; CDR3: CASRTSGSTDTQYF
V: TRBV5-6; J: TRBJ2-7; size: NA; D: NA; DNA: TGTGCCAGCAGCTCACGCCAGGTACTCTACGAGCAGTACTTC; CDR3: CASSSRQVLYEQYF
V: TRBV11-2; J: TRBJ1-4; size: few; D: TRBD1; DNA: TGTGCCAGCAGCACTACAACACAGGGGTTCACTGAAAAACTGTTTTTT; CDR3: CASSTTTQGFTEKLFF
V: TRBV2; J: TRBJ2-1; size: few; D: NA; DNA: TGTGCCAGCAGCGGGGGTCCTCACGTTCCGCAGTTCTTC; CDR3: CASSGGPHVPQFF
V: TRBV30; J: TRBJ2-7; size: few; D: TRBD1; DNA: TGTGCCTGGATCCAGAAAGACAGGGCCTACGAGCAGTACTTC; CDR3: CAWIQKDRAYEQYF
V: TRBV5-6; J: TRBJ2-6; size: NA; D: NA; DNA: TGTGCCAGCAGCCGTGGGACTCGAATCTCTGGGGCCAACGTCCTGACTTTC; CDR3: CASSRGTRISGANVLTF
V: TRBV5-1; J: TRBJ1-2; size: NA; D: NA; DNA: TGCGCCAGCAGCTTGGAGCAGGCTGACTATGGCTACACCTTC; CDR3: CASSLEQADYGYTF
V: TRBV6-5; J: TRBJ2-2; size: NA; D: NA; DNA: TGTGCCGCCCATAGCGGACCCGACACCGGGGAGCTGTTTTTT; CDR3: CAAHSGPDTGELFF
V: TRBV28; J: TRBJ1-2; size: NA; D: TRBD1; DNA: TGTGCCAGCAGCCCAGGGACAGGGTATTATGGCTACACCTTC; CDR3: CASSPGTGYYGYTF
V: TRBV5-6; J: TRBJ1-3; size: NA; D: NA; DNA: TGTGCCAGCAGCTATGGTCTCGCGGGTTCTGGAAACACCATATATTTT; CDR3: CASSYGLAGSGNTIYF
V: TRBV5-1; J: TRBJ2-1; size: few; D: NA; DNA: TGCGCCAGCAGCTTTAATCTTCTGGGGGGTAATGAGCAGTTCTTC; CDR3: CASSFNLLGGNEQFF
V: TRBV5-1; J: TRBJ1-1; size: once; D: NA; DNA: TGCGCCAGCAGCTTGGAGGGGCAGAACACTGAAGCTTTCTTT; CDR3: CASSLEGQNTEAFF
V: TRBV28; J: TRBJ2-7; size: NA; D: NA; DNA: TGTGCCAGCAGCAGCGGACAGCTACCGCCCTACGAGCAGTACTTC; CDR3: CASSSGQLPPYEQYF
V: TRBV30; J: TRBJ2-5; size: once; D: NA; DNA: TGTGCCTGGAGTCACGGGGGAGCTGAGGGGACCCAGTACTTC; CDR3: CAWSHGGAEGTQYF
V: TRBV4-3; J: TRBJ2-7; size: NA; D: TRBD1; DNA: TGCGCCAGCAGCCAAGTCGCGGGACAGGGGACCTACGAGCAGTACTTC; CDR3: CASSQVAGQGTYEQYF
V: TRBV5-4; J: TRBJ1-4; size: few; D: NA; DNA: TGTGCCAGCAGCTTGCGGGGGGCGGGTGAAAAACTGTTTTTT; CDR3: CASSLRGAGEKLFF
V: TRBV9; J: TRBJ2-7; size: once; D: NA; DNA: TGTGCCAGCAGCGTAGGAGGCGGAAGGGGTCGCATCGAGCAGTACTTC; CDR3: CASSVGGGRGRIEQYF
V: TRBV10-3; J: TRBJ2-1; size: few; D: TRBD1; DNA: TGTGCCGTACGAGGACAGGTCAATGAGCAGTTCTTC; CDR3: CAVRGQVNEQFF
V: TRBV15; J: TRBJ2-7; size: NA; D: NA; DNA: TGTGCCACCAGCAGAGGAGGGCAAGGTTCCTACGAGCAGTACTTC; CDR3: CATSRGGQGSYEQYF
V: TRBV6-1; J: TRBJ1-1; size: NA; D: NA; DNA: TGTGCCAGCAGTGAAGCAGACAGATTTGGTGCTTTCTTT; CDR3: CASSEADRFGAFF
V: TRBV2; J: TRBJ2-7; size: few; D: TRBD1; DNA: TGTGCCAGCAGGGATCGGACAGGTACCTACGAGCAGTACTTC; CDR3: CASRDRTGTYEQYF
V: TRBV2; J: TRBJ1-1; size: few; D: NA; DNA: TGTGCCAGCAGTCGACAGGCGTACACTGAAGCTTTCTTT; CDR3: CASSRQAYTEAFF
V: TRBV4-2; J: TRBJ1-1; size: NA; D: NA; DNA: TGTGCCAGCAGCCAACGTGCTGGTACTATGAACACTGAAGCTTTCTTT; CDR3: CASSQRAGTMNTEAFF
V: TRBV28; J: TRBJ2-3; size: NA; D: NA; DNA: TGTGCCAGCAGTTTCGCCCTCGGCGGTGATACGCAGTATTTT; CDR3: CASSFALGGDTQYF
V: TRBV7-6; J: TRBJ2-1; size: NA; D: NA; DNA: TGTGCCAGCAGCTTAATGAGCGGGTCCTACAATGAGCAGTTCTTC; CDR3: CASSLMSGSYNEQFF
V: TRBV6-6; J: TRBJ2-2; size: NA; D: TRBD1; DNA: TGTGCCAGCAGCCAGGGACAGGGTGGCAACGGGGAGCTGTTTTTT; CDR3: CASSQGQGGNGELFF
V: TRBV9; J: TRBJ1-1; size: NA; D: NA; DNA: TGTGCCAGCAGCTCAAGAGGGGGTGAAGCTTTCTTT; CDR3: CASSSRGGEAFF
V: TRBV4-1; J: TRBJ2-1; size: NA; D: TRBD2; DNA: TGCGCCAGCAGCCAAGGCAAGCGGGAGGGCCGGCAGTTCTTC; CDR3: CASSQGKREGRQFF
V: TRBV6-5; J: TRBJ2-1; size: few; D: TRBD1; DNA: TGTGCCAGCAGTTACCGGGACAGGGGGAGCAATGAGCAGTTCTTC; CDR3: CASSYRDRGSNEQFF
V: TRBV19; J: TRBJ2-7; size: NA; D: TRBD1; DNA: TGTGCCAGTAGTATCCGGGACAGGGTAAACTACGAGCAGTACTTC; CDR3: CASSIRDRVNYEQYF
V: TRBV28; J: TRBJ2-5; size: once; D: NA; DNA: TGTGCCAGCAGTCGATATGCGGTAACCCAATACCAAGAGACCCAGTACTTC; CDR3: CASSRYAVTQYQETQYF